This TCR beta chain was documented in a study of CXCR3-negative and CXCR3-positive naive CD8 T cells. Preparation of TRB cDNA libraries relied on 5' RACE carrying UMI labels. No DNA is given; TCRdb re-called the 5' RACE reads and lists each CDR3 protein once. Its table lists some 5,900 distinct CDR3 sequences. This CDR3 spans 13 amino acids. The germline V gene encodes CDR1 SGHTA and CDR2 FQGTGA. Researchers sorted around 300,000 cells of each CD8+ T cell subset in triplicate. Naive CD8+ T cells had a CD45RO-CCR7+CD27+CD95- phenotype. The study, taken as a whole, reports: With respect to TRBV-TRBJ usage, naive CXCR3-negative and CXCR3-positive cells were similar; memory differed. Hydrophobicity of TRB CDR3s was greater in CXCR3-positive naive cells than in CXCR3-negative naive cells. Much lower diversity was found in memory CD8+ cells, while both naive subsets had comparably high diversity.

In regard to this clonotype: Its antigen is currently unknown.

This TCR came from a human donor in good health. Some clones in this sample may be carry-over from other donors' samples. This chain links TRBV7-3 with TRBJ1-1; the TCRdb call, TRBD1, lacks DNA for checking. Sequenced material: naive CXCR3+ CD8+ T cells from blood. Specified subset: CD45RO-CCR7+CD27+CD95- naive CD8+ T cells expressing CXCR3 (TNR3+). The CDR3: CASSSQGGIEAFF.